These T cell receptor beta chains were read from a single sample in a study of beta chain features in type 1 diabetes. The assay was immunoSEQ multiplex PCR, and TCRdb's table has in-frame clones only and misses some. The sample lists about 340,000 clones, roughly 13% occurring once. Sequencing was carried out using naive CD4+ T cells from blood. The receptors shown here come from a young woman with type 1 diabetes. Each CDR3 is given with its conserved first and last residue. A D gene is named only where the DNA matches it firmly. A clone size is listed for some rows: how often the clone was seen (once, few, many), or a class if it is expanded.

j_call v_call cdr3_length d_call clone_size cdr3_nt cdr3_aa
TRBJ2-5 TRBV6-5 13 - - TGTGCCAGCAGTTACTCCGGGATGGAGACCCAGTACTTC CASSYSGMETQYF
TRBJ1-1 TRBV30 14 - - TGTGCCTGGAGCCCCGGACAGTCCTCGTCTGAAGCTTTCTTT CAWSPGQSSSEAFF
TRBJ1-5 TRBV15 14 - few TGTGCCACCAGCAAAAGACAGACCGATCAGCCCCAGCATTTT CATSKRQTDQPQHF
TRBJ2-3 TRBV9 15 TRBD1 few TGTGCCAGCAGCGCAGGGACAGAGAGCACAGATACGCAGTATTTT CASSAGTESTDTQYF
TRBJ2-5 TRBV6-5 13 - few TGTGCCAGCAGTCACCGGAGAAGGGAGACCCAGTACTTC CASSHRRRETQYF
TRBJ1-2 TRBV28 14 - few TGTGCCAGCAGTTTCTTAGGGAAAGCGGGAGGCTACACCTTC CASSFLGKAGGYTF
TRBJ2-5 TRBV7-2 15 TRBD2 few TGTGCCAGCAGCATACCTCTAGCGGCCGGAGAGACCCAGTACTTC CASSIPLAAGETQYF
TRBJ2-3 TRBV29-1 15 TRBD2 - TGCAGCGTTGTGGTTAGCGGGACTAGCACAGATACGCAGTATTTT CSVVVSGTSTDTQYF
TRBJ1-5 TRBV28 15 TRBD1 few TGTGCCAGCAGCACAACAGGGGGCCTCAATCAGCCCCAGCATTTT CASSTTGGLNQPQHF
TRBJ2-1 TRBV5-1 14 TRBD2 few TGCGCCAGCAGCTTGGGCGGGAGAGGTAATGAGCAGTTCTTC CASSLGGRGNEQFF
TRBJ2-7 TRBV4-2 14 - - TGTGCCAGCAGCCAAGATATGAGGACACACGAGCAGTACTTC CASSQDMRTHEQYF
TRBJ1-2 TRBV5-1 14 TRBD1 - TGCGCCAGCAGCGCGTCGACAGGGAACTATGGCTACACCTTC CASSASTGNYGYTF
TRBJ2-7 TRBV27 14 - - TGTGCCAGCAGTCCCCTGGGGCTAGCCTACGAGCAGTACTTC CASSPLGLAYEQYF
TRBJ2-3 TRBV6-5 12 - few TGTGCCAGCAGTCCCGCTTCATACGGGCAGTATTTT CASSPASYGQYF